Listed here is a single T cell receptor beta chain. Its matching antigen is unknown. The method was immunoSEQ multiplex PCR; TCRdb's version includes in-frame clones alone and lacks a portion of them. Of a few million clones listed, more than 85% are singletons. J was trimmed by 0 bases and V by 2 bases; bases with no gene match: 10. This CDR3 comprises 18 residues. The germline CDR1 and CDR2 sequences are MGHRA and YSYEKL. The data originate from a study of shared clonotypes between healthy human individuals. Regarding the study as a whole: Generation of non-shared clonotypes was less probable than generation of clonotypes shared by all four donors.

Sequencing used naive CD4+ T cells from PBMCs. Subset reported: CD45RA+ positively selected. The chain carries TRBV4-1 and TRBJ2-1, with 7 nucleotides matching TRBD1. The TCR was taken from a man aged 18 to 29 in good health. Some clones in this sample may be carry-over from other donors' samples. CDR3 amino acids: CASSQLTGRTGSYNEQFF. DNA for the CDR3: TGCGCCAGCAGCCAACTGACCGGCAGGACAGGCTCCTACAATGAGCAGTTCTTC.